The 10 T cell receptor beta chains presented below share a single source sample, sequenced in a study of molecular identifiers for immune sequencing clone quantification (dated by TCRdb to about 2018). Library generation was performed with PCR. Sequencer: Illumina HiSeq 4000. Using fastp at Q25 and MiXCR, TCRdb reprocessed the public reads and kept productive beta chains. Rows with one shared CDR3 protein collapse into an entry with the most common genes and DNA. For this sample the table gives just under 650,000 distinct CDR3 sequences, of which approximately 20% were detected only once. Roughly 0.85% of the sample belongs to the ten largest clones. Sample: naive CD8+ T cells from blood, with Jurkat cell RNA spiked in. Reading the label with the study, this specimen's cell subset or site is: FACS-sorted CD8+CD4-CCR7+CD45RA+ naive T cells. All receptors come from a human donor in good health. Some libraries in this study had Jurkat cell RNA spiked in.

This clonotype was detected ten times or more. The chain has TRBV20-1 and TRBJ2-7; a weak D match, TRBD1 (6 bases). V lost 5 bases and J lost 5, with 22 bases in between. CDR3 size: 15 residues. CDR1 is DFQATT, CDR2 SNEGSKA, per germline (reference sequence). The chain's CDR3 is CSAVYTGQISDEQYF. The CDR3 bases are TGCAGTGCTGTTTACACCGGACAGATTTCGGACGAGCAGTACTTC.

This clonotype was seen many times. This CDR3 reads CASSSGRKPEAFF. The CDR3 DNA reads as TGTGCCAGCAGCTCGGGGAGGAAGCCTGAAGCTTTCTTT. The gene calls are TRBV5-6 and TRBJ1-1; D not certain. Germline V lookup: CDR1 SGHDT, CDR2 YYEEEE. This CDR3 contains 13 residues. Trimming cost V 3 bases and J 6 bases, with 12 bases left between them.

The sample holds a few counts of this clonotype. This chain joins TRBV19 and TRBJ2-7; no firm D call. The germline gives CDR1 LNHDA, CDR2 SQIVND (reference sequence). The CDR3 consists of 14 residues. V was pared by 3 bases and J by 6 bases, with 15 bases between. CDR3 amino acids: CASSIGSAVGEQYF. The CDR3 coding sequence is TGTGCCAGTAGTATCGGGTCGGCAGTCGGCGAGCAGTACTTC.

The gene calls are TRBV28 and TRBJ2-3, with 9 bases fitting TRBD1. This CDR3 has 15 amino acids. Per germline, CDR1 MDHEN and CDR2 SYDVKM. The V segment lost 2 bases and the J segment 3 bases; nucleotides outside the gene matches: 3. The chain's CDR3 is CASSLRTGVTDTQYF. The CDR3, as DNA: TGTGCCAGCAGTTTACGGACAGGGGTTACAGATACGCAGTATTTT.

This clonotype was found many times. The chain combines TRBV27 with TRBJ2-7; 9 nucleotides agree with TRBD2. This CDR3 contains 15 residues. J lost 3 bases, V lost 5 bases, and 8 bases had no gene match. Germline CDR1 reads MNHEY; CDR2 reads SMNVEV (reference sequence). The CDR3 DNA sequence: TGTGCCAGCAGTCCCGGACTAGCGAGCGTCTACGAGCAGTACTTC. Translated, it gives CASSPGLASVYEQYF.

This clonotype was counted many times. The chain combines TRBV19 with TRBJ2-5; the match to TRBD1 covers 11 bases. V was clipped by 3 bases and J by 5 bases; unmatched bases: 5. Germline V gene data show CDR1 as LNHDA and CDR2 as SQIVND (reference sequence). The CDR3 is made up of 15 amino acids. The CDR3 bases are TGTGCCAGTAGTATTAGGACAGGGGGCCTCGAGACCCAGTACTTC. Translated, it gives CASSIRTGGLETQYF.

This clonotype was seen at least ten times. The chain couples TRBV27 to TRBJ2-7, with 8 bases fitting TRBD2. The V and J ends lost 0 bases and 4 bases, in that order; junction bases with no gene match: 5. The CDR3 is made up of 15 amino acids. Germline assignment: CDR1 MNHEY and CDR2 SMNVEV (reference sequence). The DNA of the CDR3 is TGTGCCAGCAGTTTATCTGGCGGGGGGATTTACGAGCAGTACTTC. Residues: CASSLSGGGIYEQYF.

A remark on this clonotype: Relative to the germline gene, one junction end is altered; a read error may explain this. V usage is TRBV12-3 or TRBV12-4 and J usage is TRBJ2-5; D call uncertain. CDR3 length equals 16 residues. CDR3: CTSSALFPTGQETQYF. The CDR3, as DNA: TGTACCAGCAGTGCCCTTTTCCCGACTGGGCAGGAGACCCAGTACTTC.

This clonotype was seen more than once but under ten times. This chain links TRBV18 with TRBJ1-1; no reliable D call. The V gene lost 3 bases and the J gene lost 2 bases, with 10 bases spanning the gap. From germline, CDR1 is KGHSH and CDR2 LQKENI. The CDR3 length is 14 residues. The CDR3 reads CASSPAGPNTEAFF. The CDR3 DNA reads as TGTGCCAGCTCACCTGCAGGCCCTAACACTGAAGCTTTCTTT.

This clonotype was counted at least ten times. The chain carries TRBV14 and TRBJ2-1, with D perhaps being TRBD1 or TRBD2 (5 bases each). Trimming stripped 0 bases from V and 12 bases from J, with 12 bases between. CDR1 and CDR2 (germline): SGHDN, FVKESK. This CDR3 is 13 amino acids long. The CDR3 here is CASSQDLLGVQFF. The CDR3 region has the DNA TGTGCCAGCAGCCAAGATTTGTTGGGGGTGCAGTTCTTC. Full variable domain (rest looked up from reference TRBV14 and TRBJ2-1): EAGVTQFPSHSVIEKGQTVTLRCDPISGHDNLYWYRRVMGKEIKFLLHFVKESKQDESGMPNNRFLAERTGGTYSTLKVQPAELEDSGVYFCASSQDLLGVQFFGPGTRLTVL.